These T cell receptor beta chains were read from a single sample in a study of regulatory T cells in long-lasting Graves disease. TCRdb fed the multiplex PCR reads into MiXCR, producing one record per CDR3 protein. The sample has approximately 350,000 distinct CDR3 sequences, around 23% seen once; the top ten hold approximately 28%. Sequenced here: peripheral blood mononuclear cells (PBMCs), sampled when the disease was refractory, from a patient treated with antithyroid drugs. These receptors came from a woman between 40 and 55 years old with Graves disease. Both conserved end residues are part of each CDR3. Each record gives: CDR3 DNA, CDR3 protein, V gene, clone size, D gene, J gene. D genes are given only for firm matches. Expanded clones get a size class; other rows say once, few or many, or leave the size out.

DNA: TGCAGTGCTAGAGTCGGGGGGCAGCCCCAGCATTTT; CDR3: CSARVGGQPQHF; V: TRBV20-1; size: few; D: .; J: TRBJ1-5
DNA: TGTGCCTGGGCCCCTAATTACTATGGCTACACCTTC; CDR3: CAWAPNYYGYTF; V: TRBV30; size: few; D: .; J: TRBJ1-2
DNA: TGTGCCAGCAGCTCCCTATCTAGCGTAAGGAACACCGGGGAGCTGTTTTTT; CDR3: CASSSLSSVRNTGELFF; V: TRBV11-2; size: many; D: .; J: TRBJ2-2
DNA: TGTGCCAGCAGCTTCGGGCCAAATGAAGCTTTCTTT; CDR3: CASSFGPNEAFF; V: TRBV11-1; size: many; D: .; J: TRBJ1-1
DNA: TGTGCCATCAGTGAGTGGGCGGGCTTTGGGCCCCAGCATTTT; CDR3: CAISEWAGFGPQHF; V: TRBV10-3; size: once; D: .; J: TRBJ1-5
DNA: TGTGCCAGCAGCTTAGAGGCTAGCGGGAGAATTATAAATGAGCAGTTCTTC; CDR3: CASSLEASGRIINEQFF; V: TRBV11-2; size: .; D: TRBD2; J: TRBJ2-1
DNA: TGTGCCAGCAGGACAGAGATAGGCCCCTACGAGCAGTACTTC; CDR3: CASRTEIGPYEQYF; V: TRBV12-3/TRBV12-4; size: few; D: .; J: TRBJ2-7
DNA: TGTGCCAGCAGCTTAGATGTGGGCGGGAGTACCTACGAGCAGTACTTC; CDR3: CASSLDVGGSTYEQYF; V: TRBV7-2; size: .; D: TRBD2; J: TRBJ2-7
DNA: TGTGCCAGCAGTTTACGGGACTACAGATCAACTAGGAAGACCCAGTACTTC; CDR3: CASSLRDYRSTRKTQYF; V: TRBV28; size: many; D: TRBD2; J: TRBJ2-5
DNA: TGTGCCAGCAGCCTAGGGGACAAAAGGAAAACTGAAGCTTTCTTT; CDR3: CASSLGDKRKTEAFF; V: TRBV7-9; size: .; D: .; J: TRBJ1-1
DNA: TGTGCCAGTAACCAGTTAGGGGCAAGGCAGCCCCAGCATTTT; CDR3: CASNQLGARQPQHF; V: TRBV19; size: many; D: .; J: TRBJ1-5